This TCR beta chain derives from a study of blood T cells in healthy people across ages. Only a few counts were recorded for this clonotype. Sample-barcoded 5' priming and a J-beta primer mix drove a second PCR of 7 to 11 cycles. MiXCR was run by TCRdb on the 5' RACE reads, yielding one entry per CDR3 protein. The table lists hundreds of thousands of distinct CDR3 sequences, roughly 30% of them singletons. This CDR3 contains 14 residues. The V gene's germline CDR1 is SGHNT and CDR2 YYREEE (reference sequence). The V and J ends lost 3 bases and 1 base respectively, with 10 bases between them. This TCR derives from a woman of 80 years or more in good health. The chain uses TRBV5-4 and TRBJ2-5; D may match TRBD1 or TRBD2 (5 bases each). The sequencing input was blood. The chain's CDR3 is CASSCGGTQETQYF. CDR3 bases: TGTGCCAGCAGCTGTGGGGGAACCCAAGAGACCCAGTACTTC.